The 32 T cell receptor beta chains presented below share a single source sample, sequenced in a study of spatial heterogeneity in lung cancer. Time point described: sample taken at primary tumor resection. The authors sequenced whole RNA from tumor, nontumor lung or frozen PBMC without sorting. TCRdb analysed the 5' RACE reads with MiXCR anew, one entry per CDR3 protein. The profile shows tens of thousands of distinct CDR3 sequences, roughly 15% of them singletons. Sequenced material: PBMCs, taken at surgery. These receptors were obtained from a male donor with early-stage non-small cell lung cancer.

This clonotype turned up a few times. This chain uses TRBV3-1 with TRBJ1-5; no clear D. There are 15 residues in the CDR3. V lost 2 bases and J 6 bases, leaving 14 bases between the germline ends. The germline gives CDR1 LGHDT, CDR2 YNNKEL (reference sequence). In DNA form, the CDR3 reads TGTGCCAGCAGCCAATCGGCAGTGTTGGGTCAGCCCCAGCATTTT. Translating gives CASSQSAVLGQPQHF.

This chain connects TRBV7-9 to TRBJ2-3; either TRBD1 or TRBD2 may fit D (5 bases each). This CDR3 has 16 residues. Trimming took 7 bases from V and 0 from J, leaving 17 bases between them. Per the germline V gene, CDR1 is SEHNR and CDR2 is FQNEAQ (reference sequence). The CDR3 sequence is CASTLRGDGSTDTQYF. Written as DNA, the CDR3 is TGTGCCAGCACCCTACGAGGGGACGGTAGCACAGATACGCAGTATTTT.

The chain carries TRBV11-2 and TRBJ2-1; TRBD2 matches at 11 bases. The CDR3 loop spans 16 amino acids. V dropped 8 bases and J dropped 4; count of bases not matched to a gene: 10. Looked up from germline, CDR1 is SGHAT and CDR2 is FQNNGV. The CDR3: CASSELAGVRYNEQFF. The DNA of the CDR3 is TGTGCCAGCTCGGAACTAGCGGGAGTTAGGTACAATGAGCAGTTCTTC.

The chain combines TRBV20-1 with TRBJ2-3, with D possibly matching TRBD2 (6 bases). The CDR3 has 16 amino acids. Germline values: CDR1 DFQATT, CDR2 SNEGSKA (reference sequence). V was cut by 7 bases and J by 6 bases, with 26 bases left in between. The CDR3 here is CSVSAAASASTDTQYF. The CDR3 nucleotides read TGCAGTGTTAGTGCGGCGGCTAGCGCCTCCACGGATACGCAGTATTTT.

This clonotype was seen ten or more times. This rearrangement joins TRBV2 to TRBJ2-7, with 7 bases fitting TRBD2. In germline, CDR1 is SNHLY, CDR2 FYNNEI. The CDR3 runs to 15 residues. V shed 6 bases and J 4 bases; nucleotides not matched to a gene: 12. CDR3 nucleotide sequence: TGTGCCAGCAGCCCGACAAGAGCTAGCGGATACGAGCAGTACTTC. Protein sequence: CASSPTRASGYEQYF.

The V and J genes are TRBV20-1 and TRBJ1-2; D not resolved. Deletions cut 0 bases from V and 0 bases from J, with 8 bases between. Germline CDR1 is DFQATT and CDR2 is SNEGSKA (reference sequence). The CDR3 extends over 14 amino acids. CDR3 sequence (DNA): TGCAGTGCTAGAGATGGGCTGGCTAACTATGGCTACACCTTC. This encodes CSARDGLANYGYTF.

In this sample, this clonotype turned up many times. The rearrangement uses TRBV12-3 or TRBV12-4 and TRBJ2-3; D is possibly TRBD2 (5 bases). CDR3 length equals 15 residues. V lost 6 bases and J lost 3, with 16 bases in between. The CDR3 reads CASSPEGDGTDTQYF. The CDR3, as DNA: TGTGCCAGCAGCCCCGAGGGAGATGGTACAGATACGCAGTATTTT.

This clonotype has at least ten counts. CDR3 DNA sequence: TGCAGCGTTGTAAGAGGTATGAACACTGAAGCTTTCTTT. Residues: CSVVRGMNTEAFF. The chain couples TRBV29-1 to TRBJ1-1; D gene ambiguous. The V gene lost 4 bases and the J gene lost 0 bases, with 9 bases spanning the gap. CDR3 size: 13 residues. In germline, CDR1 is SQVTM, CDR2 ANQGSEA.

This clonotype was recorded many times. The chain has TRBV27 and TRBJ1-1; the match to TRBD1 covers 7 bases. Germline loops: CDR1 MNHEY, CDR2 SMNVEV (reference sequence). V was pared by 3 bases and J by 3 bases, with 7 bases of the junction left unmatched. The CDR3 spans 15 residues. The CDR3 spells CASSLSLDRHTEAFF. The CDR3 DNA follows: TGTGCCAGCAGTTTGTCTCTGGACAGGCACACTGAAGCTTTCTTT.

This clonotype was observed a handful of times. This rearrangement joins TRBV11-2 to TRBJ2-7, with D possibly TRBD1 on 6 matching bases. Per the germline V gene, CDR1 is SGHAT and CDR2 is FQNNGV. The CDR3 sequence is 16 residues long. V lost 2 bases to trimming and J lost 0 bases, with 14 bases between them. CDR3 sequence (DNA): TGTGCCAGCAGCTTACTTCCCGGGACAAACTCCTACGAGCAGTACTTC. It translates to CASSLLPGTNSYEQYF.

This clonotype was recorded a few times. The chain links TRBV6-2 or TRBV6-3 to TRBJ2-1; 8 bases match TRBD2. CDR1 is MNHEY and CDR2 is SVGEGT in the germline V gene. There are 15 residues in the CDR3. With 4 bases clipped from V and 6 bases from J, the junction kept 8 bases outside the gene matches. The CDR3 loop is CASSFPAGVLNEQFF. The CDR3 region has the DNA TGTGCCAGCAGTTTTCCAGCGGGAGTGCTCAATGAGCAGTTCTTC.

Only a few counts were recorded for this clonotype. The genes are TRBV7-6 and TRBJ2-7, with TRBD1 identical over 7 bases. The CDR3 length is 14 residues. Germline lookup yields CDR1 SGHVS and CDR2 FNYEAQ. Trimming at V came to 6 bases and at J to 4 bases, leaving 9 bases not matched to a gene. In nucleotides, the CDR3 is TGTGCCAGCAGTCAGCGACAGGGTCTATACGAGCAGTACTTC. This codes for CASSQRQGLYEQYF.

This clonotype was found many times. The gene calls are TRBV2 and TRBJ2-7, with 9 positions matching TRBD1. Germline V gene lookup returns CDR1 SNHLY and CDR2 FYNNEI. CDR3 length equals 13 residues. V dropped 11 bases and J dropped 5; count of bases not matched to a gene: 10. The DNA of the CDR3 is TGTGCCGACTCCGGGACAGGGAGCGACGAGCAGTACTTC. Translation gives CADSGTGSDEQYF.

The sample holds many counts of this clonotype. This chain joins TRBV4-3 and TRBJ2-7, with 9 bases fitting TRBD1. The CDR3 sequence is 14 residues long. CDR1 LGHNA and CDR2 YSLEER come from the germline V gene. V gave up 1 base and J gave up 4 bases; unmatched junction bases: 2. CDR3 residues: CASSQADRGYEQYF. In DNA form, the CDR3 reads TGCGCCAGCAGCCAAGCTGACAGGGGGTACGAGCAGTACTTC.

V and J are TRBV20-1 and TRBJ2-7; 8 bases are shared with TRBD2. Germline-derived CDR1 and CDR2 are DFQATT and SNEGSKA (reference sequence). This CDR3 has 14 residues. Trimming cost V 3 bases and J 0 bases; bases outside gene matches: 4. The CDR3 loop reads CSASGRDFSYEQYF. The CDR3 region has the DNA TGCAGTGCTAGCGGGAGGGATTTCTCCTACGAGCAGTACTTC.

The chain's CDR3 is CAWARGGPQETQYF. The CDR3 DNA sequence: TGTGCCTGGGCGAGGGGGGGACCTCAAGAGACCCAGTACTTC. V gene TRBV30 combines with J gene TRBJ2-5, with D perhaps matching TRBD2 (7 bases). This CDR3 comprises 14 residues. V was pared by 5 bases and J by 2 bases, with 15 bases between. CDR1 is GTSNPN, CDR2 SVGIG, per germline (reference sequence).

This clonotype was observed a few times. The V and J genes are TRBV2 and TRBJ2-1, with unresolved D. V was shortened by 6 bases and J by 2 bases, with 8 bases between the two germline ends. Germline values: CDR1 SNHLY, CDR2 FYNNEI. The CDR3 is 13 amino acids. The CDR3 is CASRPEPYNEQFF. CDR3 DNA: TGTGCCAGCAGACCCGAACCCTACAATGAGCAGTTCTTC.

The sample holds many counts of this clonotype. The chain joins TRBV30 to TRBJ2-1; D is ambiguous. This CDR3 is 15 amino acids long. V lost 0 bases and J lost 2, with 11 bases in between. The germline V gene encodes CDR1 GTSNPN and CDR2 SVGIG (reference sequence). The CDR3 DNA reads as TGTGCCTGGAGTGTAGGCGCTACACCCTACAATGAGCAGTTCTTC. Translation: CAWSVGATPYNEQFF.

This clonotype has only a few counts. The chain has TRBV7-9 and TRBJ2-5, with TRBD2 matching 12 bases. The CDR3 totals 13 residues. V shed 8 bases and J 4 bases; nucleotides not matched to a gene: 2. Germline loops: CDR1 SEHNR, CDR2 FQNEAQ (reference sequence). CDR3 bases: TGTGCCAGCGGGGGACTAGCGGGAGAGACCCAGTACTTC. Its translation: CASGGLAGETQYF.

This clonotype was seen repeatedly, ten times or more. The CDR3 loop is CAHGHTSSYNEQFF. The CDR3 DNA is TGTGCCCACGGACACACGAGCTCCTACAATGAGCAGTTCTTC. The V call is TRBV6-2 or TRBV6-3, the J call TRBJ2-1; a weak D match, TRBD1 (5 bases). Germline V lookup: CDR1 MNHEY, CDR2 SVGEGT. The CDR3 runs 14 residues. V dropped 11 bases and J dropped 0 bases, with 14 bases sitting between them.

Concerning this clonotype: A much larger clone is a single base away; this may be a read error. Here the CDR3 omits its conserved ending phenylalanine or tryptophan, so a read error is the likely source. The V call is TRBV27, the J call TRBJ1-3, with D hard to call. V was pared by 0 bases and J by 2 bases, with 8 bases between. From germline, CDR1 is MNHEY and CDR2 SMNVEV (reference sequence). This CDR3 comprises 15 residues. The CDR3 loop reads CASSLSGDTGNTIYS. The CDR3, as DNA: TGTGCCAGCAGTTTATCCGGGGATACTGGAAACACCATATATTCT.

This clonotype has a count of ten or more. Here the CDR3 DNA reads TGTGCCAGCAGCTTTGAGGGGACCCGGGGAGGCTACACCTTC. Its translation is CASSFEGTRGGYTF. This sequence joins TRBV7-9 and TRBJ1-2, with D perhaps matching TRBD1 (5 bases). Between the trimmed V and J ends, which lost 3 bases and 8 bases, there was a span of 16 bases. The CDR3 loop spans 14 amino acids. Per the germline V gene, CDR1 is SEHNR and CDR2 is FQNEAQ (reference sequence).

This clonotype was counted at least ten times. The chain links TRBV6-5 to TRBJ1-3; D ambiguous. Germline assignment: CDR1 MNHEY and CDR2 SVGAGI. V was clipped by 0 bases and J by 3 bases, with 12 bases between them. The CDR3 has 16 residues. The CDR3, as DNA: TGTGCCAGCAGTTACTCTAGGACGAGTTTTGGAAACACCATATATTTT. Residues: CASSYSRTSFGNTIYF.

The table lists this clonotype with a count of one. This sequence joins TRBV6-2 or TRBV6-3 and TRBJ2-1; 8 bases fit TRBD2. With V trimmed by 7 bases and J by 13 bases, 12 bases remained unmatched. Germline-derived CDR1 and CDR2 are MNHEY and SVGEGT. This CDR3 has 13 amino acids. CDR3 sequence reads: CASTYGGEGLQFF. In DNA, the CDR3 is TGTGCCAGCACCTACGGGGGGGAGGGCCTCCAGTTCTTC.

The rearrangement links TRBV5-1 to TRBJ2-7; D might be TRBD2 (6 bases). Trimming cost V 4 bases and J 7 bases, with 24 bases left between them. Germline-derived CDR1 and CDR2 are SGHRS and YFSETQ. The CDR3 is made up of 16 amino acids. The DNA of the CDR3 is TGCGCCAGCAGCCCTGGCTCCGGGACTGGTGTTGATGAGCAGTACTTC. This encodes CASSPGSGTGVDEQYF. Full variable domain (rest looked up from reference TRBV5-1 and TRBJ2-7): KAGVTQTPRYLIKTRGQQVTLSCSPISGHRSVSWYQQTPGQGLQFLFEYFSETQRNKGNFPGRFSGRQFSNSRSEMNVSTLELGDSALYLCASSPGSGTGVDEQYFGPGTRLTVT.

This clonotype has a count of ten or more. The gene calls are TRBV12-3 or TRBV12-4 and TRBJ1-1; no clear D. V gave up 3 bases and J gave up 5 bases, with 4 bases separating them. The CDR3 runs 11 residues. This CDR3 is CASSLPTEAFF. The CDR3 nucleotides are TGTGCCAGCAGTTTGCCGACTGAAGCTTTCTTT.

V usage is TRBV5-1 and J usage is TRBJ2-1; possibly TRBD1 for D (5 bases). The germline V gene encodes CDR1 SGHRS and CDR2 YFSETQ. The V end was cut by 0 bases, the J end by 2 bases, with 12 bases between. The CDR3 runs to 16 residues. CDR3 sequence (DNA): TGCGCCAGCAGCTTGGGGGGCGGCTCTACCTACAATGAGCAGTTCTTC. This gives the protein CASSLGGGSTYNEQFF.

At least ten counts were recorded for this clonotype. V usage is TRBV7-2 and J usage is TRBJ2-3; possibly TRBD1 or TRBD2 for D (5 bases each). The germline CDR1 and CDR2 sequences are SGHTA and FQGNSA. The germline V and J ends were trimmed by 7 bases and 5 bases, with 19 bases remaining between them. The CDR3 runs to 15 residues. For the CDR3, the DNA is TGTGCCAGCACCTCACGGGGACGGGATTTAGATACGCAGTATTTT. Translating it yields CASTSRGRDLDTQYF. Full variable domain (missing parts from reference TRBV7-2 and TRBJ2-3): GAGVSQSPSNKVTEKGKDVELRCDPISGHTALYWYRQSLGQGLEFLIYFQGNSAPDKSGLPSDRFSAERTGGSVSTLTIQRTQQEDSAVYLCASTSRGRDLDTQYFGPGTRLTVL.

The table lists this clonotype with a few counts. The chain joins TRBV12-3 or TRBV12-4 to TRBJ2-1; no reliable D call. The CDR3 runs to 13 residues. The ends were cut back, 8 bases at V and 0 bases at J, with 8 bases in the middle. CDR3 sequence reads: CASAGYSYNEQFF. CDR3 sequence (DNA): TGTGCCAGCGCCGGCTACTCCTACAATGAGCAGTTCTTC.

The chain carries TRBV7-9 and TRBJ1-2, with 8 bases that match TRBD1. Germline CDR1 reads SEHNR; CDR2 reads FQNEAQ (reference sequence). Trimming took 8 bases from V and 4 from J; bases not matched to a gene: 6. The CDR3 totals 13 residues. CDR3 loop: CASGAGQGYGYTF. CDR3 coding DNA: TGTGCCAGCGGTGCCGGACAGGGCTATGGCTACACCTTC. Full variable domain (rest looked up from reference TRBV7-9 and TRBJ1-2): DTGVSQNPRHKITKRGQNVTFRCDPISEHNRLYWYRQTLGQGPEFLTYFQNEAQLEKSRLLSDRFSAERPKGSFSTLEIQRTEQGDSAMYLCASGAGQGYGYTFGSGTRLTVV.

This clonotype was detected a few times. The chain links TRBV7-9 to TRBJ2-7; possibly TRBD2 for D (6 bases). V was clipped by 2 bases and J by 3 bases, with 11 bases between them. Germline V lookup: CDR1 SEHNR, CDR2 FQNEAQ (reference sequence). There are 14 residues in the CDR3. CDR3 in amino acids: CASSLTSSGYEQYF. The CDR3 DNA reads TGTGCCAGCAGCTTAACTAGCTCGGGCTACGAGCAGTACTTC.

This clonotype was detected many times. This rearrangement joins TRBV27 to TRBJ2-4; weak D call: TRBD2 (5 bases). CDR3 length: 15 residues. Per the germline V gene, CDR1 is MNHEY and CDR2 is SMNVEV (reference sequence). V shed 6 bases and J shed 6 bases, with 18 bases lying between them. Written as DNA, the CDR3 is TGTGCCAGCAGCTCCCTAGAGCTAGCCGGAAACATTCAGTACTTC. Translation gives CASSSLELAGNIQYF.